The 8 T cell receptor beta chains given below trace back to one sample, sequenced in a study of cytomegalovirus exposure and HLA in healthy donors. Primers for the PCR totalled 60 Vbeta and 13 Jbeta. The assay was immunoSEQ multiplex PCR, and TCRdb's table has in-frame clones only and misses some. The sample has over 75,000 clones; the top ten hold less than 7%. Sample: PBMCs. These receptors were taken from a girl between 10 and 17 years old in good health and CMV-seropositive.

CDR3 in amino acids: CAIRTGPNSPLHF. The CDR3 nucleotides are TGTGCCATCAGGACAGGTCCTAATTCACCCCTCCACTTT. This rearrangement joins TRBV10-3 to TRBJ1-6; D may be TRBD1 (6 bases). Germline CDR1 is ENHRY and CDR2 is SYGVKD. The ends were cut back, 6 bases at V and 6 bases at J, with 9 bases in the middle. This CDR3 contains 13 residues.

V and J are TRBV30 and TRBJ1-2; TRBD1 matches at 7 bases. This CDR3 spans 13 amino acids. Germline loops: CDR1 GTSNPN, CDR2 SVGIG (reference sequence). With V trimmed by 3 bases and J by 7 bases, 8 bases remained unmatched. CDR3 nucleotides: TGTGCCTGGAGCCCGACAGGGACCTCTGGCTACACCTTC. Its translation is CAWSPTGTSGYTF.

The V call is TRBV19, the J call TRBJ1-1; maybe TRBD1 (5 bases). This CDR3 contains 13 residues. Germline assignment: CDR1 LNHDA and CDR2 SQIVND (reference sequence). With 6 bases removed from V and 11 bases from J, the gap between germline ends came to 19 bases. The CDR3 loop is CASSPNREGLAFF. CDR3 nucleotides: TGTGCCAGTAGCCCCAACAGAGAGGGACTCGCTTTCTTT.

This chain uses TRBV6-1 with TRBJ1-5, with D unclear. The germline CDR1 and CDR2 sequences are MNHNS and SASEGT. The V gene lost 4 bases and the J gene lost 1 base, with 8 bases spanning the gap. This CDR3 is 14 amino acids long. The CDR3 sequence is CASSVLGSNQPQHF. DNA of the CDR3: TGTGCCAGCAGTGTACTGGGCAGCAATCAGCCCCAGCATTTT.

V usage is TRBV6-1 and J usage is TRBJ2-7; TRBD2 is a possible D gene (5 bases). The V gene's germline CDR1 is MNHNS and CDR2 SASEGT. V gave up 3 bases and J gave up 4 bases, with 7 bases separating them. CDR3 length: 12 amino acids. The chain's CDR3 is CASSDGIYEQYV. CDR3 in DNA: TGTGCCAGCAGTGACGGGATTTACGAGCAGTACGTC.

The chain recombines TRBV10-3 with TRBJ2-7; D is perhaps TRBD1 (6 bases). Trimming took 8 bases from V and 3 from J, leaving 11 bases between them. This CDR3 contains 12 residues. The germline V gene has CDR1 ENHRY and CDR2 SYGVKD. Here the CDR3 DNA reads TGTGCCATCGGCACAGGGTACTACGAGCAGTACTTC. The encoded protein is CAIGTGYYEQYF.

The chain recombines TRBV7-9 with TRBJ2-4; possible D gene TRBD1, 5 bases. The CDR3 totals 12 residues. Germline V CDR1 and CDR2: SEHNR, FQNEAQ (reference sequence). V dropped 3 bases and J dropped 14 bases, with 14 bases sitting between them. Written as DNA, the CDR3 is TGTGCCAGCAGCTTTGAAGGGGCAGGGAAGTACTTC. It encodes CASSFEGAGKYF.

V is TRBV27 and J is TRBJ1-4; D is possibly TRBD1 (5 bases). Per the germline V gene, CDR1 is MNHEY and CDR2 is SMNVEV (reference sequence). The length of the CDR3 is 16 residues. V lost 6 bases to trimming and J lost 2 bases, with 16 bases between them. The CDR3 spells CASRRKTGATNEKLFF. The CDR3 bases are TGTGCCAGCAGACGAAAAACAGGAGCCACTAATGAAAAACTGTTTTTT.